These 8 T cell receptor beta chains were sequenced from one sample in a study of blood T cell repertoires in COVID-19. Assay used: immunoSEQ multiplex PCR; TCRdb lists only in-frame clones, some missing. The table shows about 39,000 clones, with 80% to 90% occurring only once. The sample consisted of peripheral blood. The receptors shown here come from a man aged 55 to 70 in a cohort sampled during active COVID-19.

The CDR3 bases are TGTGCCAGCAGCCAAGAAGAGGCAGGGGCACTGGCGAGGGGCTACACCTTC. Its translation is CASSQEEAGALARGYTF. V usage is TRBV3-1 (or the pseudogene TRBV3-2) and J usage is TRBJ1-2; tentatively, D is TRBD1 (6 bases). The CDR3 is 17 amino acids. Trimming removed 0 bases at V and 8 bases at J, with 22 bases between. Germline CDR1 and CDR2: LGHDT and YNNKEL (reference sequence).

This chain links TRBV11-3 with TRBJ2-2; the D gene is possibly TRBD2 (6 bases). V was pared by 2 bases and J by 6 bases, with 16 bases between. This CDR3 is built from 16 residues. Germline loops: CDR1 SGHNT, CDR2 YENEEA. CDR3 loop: CASSLSSGPGAGELFF. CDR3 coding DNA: TGTGCCAGCAGCTTATCAAGCGGTCCGGGGGCCGGGGAGCTGTTTTTT.

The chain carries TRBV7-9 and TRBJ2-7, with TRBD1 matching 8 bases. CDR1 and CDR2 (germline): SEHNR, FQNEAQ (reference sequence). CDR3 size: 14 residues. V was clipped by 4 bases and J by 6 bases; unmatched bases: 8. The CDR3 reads CASSSIRTGIEQYF. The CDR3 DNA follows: TGTGCCAGCAGCTCGATACGGACAGGGATCGAGCAGTACTTC.

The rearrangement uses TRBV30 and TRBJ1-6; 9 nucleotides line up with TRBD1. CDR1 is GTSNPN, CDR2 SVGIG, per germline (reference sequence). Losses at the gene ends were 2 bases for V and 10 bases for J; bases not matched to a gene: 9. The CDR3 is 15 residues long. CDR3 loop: CAWSYQTGGGSPLHF. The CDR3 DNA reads TGTGCCTGGAGTTACCAAACAGGGGGCGGATCACCCCTCCACTTT.

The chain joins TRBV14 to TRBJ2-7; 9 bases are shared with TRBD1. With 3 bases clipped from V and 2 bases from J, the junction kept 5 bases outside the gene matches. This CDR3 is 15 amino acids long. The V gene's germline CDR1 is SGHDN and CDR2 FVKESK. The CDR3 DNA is TGTGCCAGCAGCCAGGGGACAGGGAACGCCTACGAGCAGTACTTC. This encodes CASSQGTGNAYEQYF.

The CDR3 coding sequence is TGTGCCAGCAGCTTAGGTACTAGCTCTGGGCAGTGGACCCAGTACTTC. It translates to CASSLGTSSGQWTQYF. This rearrangement joins TRBV11-2 to TRBJ2-5; perhaps TRBD2 as D (6 bases). In germline, CDR1 is SGHAT, CDR2 FQNNGV. This CDR3 spans 16 amino acids. Trimming took off 1 base at V and 7 bases at J, with 19 bases between the two ends.

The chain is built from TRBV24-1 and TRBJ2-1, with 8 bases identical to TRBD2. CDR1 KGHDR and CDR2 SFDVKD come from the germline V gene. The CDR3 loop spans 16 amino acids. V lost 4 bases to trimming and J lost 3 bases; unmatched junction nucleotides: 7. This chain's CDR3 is CATSESGGPIYNEQFF. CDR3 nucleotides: TGTGCCACCAGTGAGTCGGGAGGGCCAATCTACAATGAGCAGTTCTTC.

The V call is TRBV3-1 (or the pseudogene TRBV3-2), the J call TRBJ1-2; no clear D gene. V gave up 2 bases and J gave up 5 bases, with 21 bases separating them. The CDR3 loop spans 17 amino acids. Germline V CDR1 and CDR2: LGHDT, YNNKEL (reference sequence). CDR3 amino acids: CASSQLTYVGPSYGYTF. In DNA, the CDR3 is TGTGCCAGCAGCCAACTCACCTACGTTGGTCCCTCTTATGGCTACACCTTC.